The next 6 T cell receptor beta chains were all read from a single sample in a study of radiotherapy plus CTLA-4 blockade in lung cancer listed by TCRdb under 2018. Libraries were constructed by the immunoSEQ multiplex PCR assay. Drawn from immuneACCESS, this table holds only the in-frame rearrangements with V and J called that TCRdb kept. Clones are partly lost; checked studies trace under half to an unresolved V gene and leave the rest unexplained. This sample holds about 87,000 clones; 70% to 90% were observed only once. 16% of the sample rests with the top ten. Sequenced here: peripheral blood, sampled from a patient treated with radiotherapy plus ipilimumab. Receptors originate from a human donor with non-small cell lung cancer that progressed on radiotherapy plus ipilimumab.

The chain recombines TRBV30 with TRBJ1-6; D not certain. Trimming left V 4 bases short and J 5 bases short, with 15 bases between. Germline V gene lookup returns CDR1 GTSNPN and CDR2 SVGIG (reference sequence). This CDR3 region has 15 residues. Here the CDR3 DNA reads TGTGCCTGGACCCCCCCAGGACTCAATAATTCACCCCTCCACTTT. Encoded protein: CAWTPPGLNNSPLHF.

CDR3: CATSRGGSRDSYTQYF. CDR3 nucleotides: TGTGCCACCAGCAGGGGGGGATCGAGGGACTCCTATACGCAGTATTTT. V gene TRBV15 combines with J gene TRBJ2-3; D perhaps matches TRBD2 (6 bases). V was clipped by 3 bases and J by 7 bases, with 20 bases between them. CDR1 and CDR2 from the germline V gene are LNHNV and YYDKDF (reference sequence). The CDR3 has 16 residues.

The V call is TRBV28, the J call TRBJ2-5; TRBD2 might be the D (5 bases). V dropped 5 bases and J dropped 5 bases, with 15 bases sitting between them. The CDR3 runs to 14 residues. CDR1 is MDHEN, CDR2 SYDVKM, per germline. CDR3: CASSGRLGGETQYF. CDR3 sequence (DNA): TGTGCCAGCAGTGGGAGACTCGGCGGGGAGACCCAGTACTTC.

This chain uses TRBV4-1 with TRBJ2-3; D remains ambiguous. Germline V gives CDR1 MGHRA, CDR2 YSYEKL. This CDR3 spans 14 amino acids. Trimming took off 1 base at V and 1 base at J, with 6 bases between the two ends. For the CDR3, the DNA is TGCGCCAGCAGCCAAGCGGACCGCACAGATACGCAGTATTTT. Translating it yields CASSQADRTDTQYF.

This clone was detected a few times. V is TRBV21-1 and J is TRBJ1-6; the table's D call of TRBD1 was not tested on the DNA. TRBV21-1 is labeled a pseudogene. The length of the CDR3 is 14 residues. CDR3 DNA: TGTGCCAGCAGCCCCGGACAGGGAACTTCACCCCTCCACTTT. Translating it yields CASSPGQGTSPLHF.

The chain joins TRBV5-4 to TRBJ2-7; 7 bases are shared with TRBD1. CDR1 SGHNT and CDR2 YYREEE come from the germline V gene (reference sequence). The CDR3 length is 15 residues. The ends lost 4 bases at V and 4 bases at J; junction bases unmatched: 11. The CDR3 loop reads CASSVTGLSAYEQYF. The CDR3 DNA reads as TGTGCCAGCAGCGTGACAGGGCTCTCGGCGTACGAGCAGTACTTC.